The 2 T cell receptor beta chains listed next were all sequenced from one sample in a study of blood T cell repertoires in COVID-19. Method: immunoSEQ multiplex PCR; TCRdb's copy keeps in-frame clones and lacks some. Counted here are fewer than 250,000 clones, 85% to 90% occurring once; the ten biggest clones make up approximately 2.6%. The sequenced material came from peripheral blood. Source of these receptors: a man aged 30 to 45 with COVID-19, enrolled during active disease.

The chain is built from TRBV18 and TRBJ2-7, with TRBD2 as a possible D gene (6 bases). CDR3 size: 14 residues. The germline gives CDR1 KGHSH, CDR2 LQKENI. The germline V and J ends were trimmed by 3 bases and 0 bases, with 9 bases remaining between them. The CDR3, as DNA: TGTGCCAGCTCACCCCGGACTACCTCCTACGAGCAGTACTTC. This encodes CASSPRTTSYEQYF.

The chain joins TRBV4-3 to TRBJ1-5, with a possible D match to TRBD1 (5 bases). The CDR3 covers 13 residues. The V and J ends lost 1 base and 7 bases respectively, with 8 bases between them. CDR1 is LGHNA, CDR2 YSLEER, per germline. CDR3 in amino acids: CASSQGGRQPQHF. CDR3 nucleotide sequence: TGCGCCAGCAGCCAAGGGGGGAGGCAGCCCCAGCATTTT.